The 10 T cell receptor beta chains below were found in one sample sequenced in a study of PD-L1 blockade in urothelial cancer. Noted time point: peripheral blood 6 weeks after treatment start. The assay was immunoSEQ multiplex PCR, and TCRdb's table has in-frame clones only and misses some. In the table there are around 110,000 clones, roughly 90% of which are singletons. The specimen comprised PBMCs, sampled around atezolizumab (anti-PD-L1) treatment. The receptors here all came from a man aged 55 to 70 with urothelial cancer.

In this sample, this clone turned up once. This sequence joins TRBV7-9 and TRBJ1-1; D is unclear. Looked up from germline, CDR1 is SEHNR and CDR2 is FQNEAQ (reference sequence). The CDR3 sequence is 13 residues long. V lost 4 bases and J 3 bases, leaving 9 bases between the germline ends. CDR3 coding DNA: TGTGCCAGCAGCTCCTCTGTAGACACTGAAGCTTTCTTT. Encoded protein: CASSSSVDTEAFF. Drawing the rest from reference TRBV7-9 and TRBJ1-1, the complete variable domain is DTGVSQNPRHKITKRGQNVTFRCDPISEHNRLYWYRQTLGQGPEFLTYFQNEAQLEKSRLLSDRFSAERPKGSFSTLEIQRTEQGDSAMYLCASSSSVDTEAFFGQGTRLTVV.

The chain carries TRBV13 and TRBJ1-6; 7 bases align to TRBD1. The length of the CDR3 is 14 residues. The V segment lost 4 bases and the J segment 7 bases; nucleotides outside the gene matches: 4. Per germline, CDR1 PRHDT and CDR2 FYEKMQ (reference sequence). Here the CDR3 DNA reads TGTGCCAGCAGCTGGAACAGGGGAAATTCACCCCTCCACTTT. Translation gives CASSWNRGNSPLHF.

V is TRBV4-1 and J is TRBJ1-4; weak D call: TRBD1 (6 bases). Trimming stripped 4 bases from V and 4 bases from J, with 10 bases between. The CDR3 is made up of 14 amino acids. In germline, CDR1 is MGHRA, CDR2 YSYEKL. The CDR3 region has the DNA TGCGCCAGCAGCCCAGACAGGCTTAATGAAAAACTGTTTTTT. It translates to CASSPDRLNEKLFF.

The rearrangement links TRBV6-1 to TRBJ1-2, with 8 bases fitting TRBD1. Germline values: CDR1 MNHNS, CDR2 SASEGT. This CDR3 has 14 residues. V dropped 6 bases and J dropped 0; count of bases not matched to a gene: 3. The CDR3 region has the DNA TGTGCCAGCAGGCAGGGGGCAGCTAACTATGGCTACACCTTC. It yields the protein CASRQGAANYGYTF.

This chain joins TRBV19 and TRBJ1-5; no firm D call. Trimming pared 3 bases from V and 9 bases from J, leaving 12 bases between. The CDR3 consists of 13 residues. Germline V gene sequence: CDR1 LNHDA, CDR2 SQIVND (reference sequence). The CDR3 protein is CASSMGSFGPQHF. The CDR3 coding sequence is TGTGCCAGTAGTATGGGCTCCTTTGGGCCCCAGCATTTT.

The genes are TRBV9 and TRBJ2-1; D unclear. This CDR3 region has 11 residues. CDR1 is SGDLS, CDR2 YYNGEE, per germline. The V and J ends lost 0 bases and 9 bases respectively, with 4 bases between them. CDR3 region: CASSVDSEQFF. CDR3 DNA sequence: TGTGCCAGCAGCGTAGATAGTGAGCAGTTCTTC. The variable domain in full, with the rest retrieved from reference TRBV9 and TRBJ2-1, is DSGVTQTPKHLITATGQRVTLRCSPRSGDLSVYWYQQSLDQGLQFLIQYYNGEERAKGNILERFSAQQFPDLHSELNLSSLELGDSALYFCASSVDSEQFFGPGTRLTVL.

V and J are TRBV7-9 and TRBJ1-1; TRBD1 might be the D (5 bases). Trimming shortened V by 5 bases and J by 0 bases, and 16 bases separated the two germline ends. CDR3 length equals 16 residues. Germline CDR1 and CDR2: SEHNR and FQNEAQ (reference sequence). CDR3 coding DNA: TGTGCCAGCAGCCCCCCGTGGGGGGGGATGAACACTGAAGCTTTCTTT. Protein product: CASSPPWGGMNTEAFF.

The chain links TRBV6-5 to TRBJ1-5; 8 bases map to TRBD1. The germline gives CDR1 MNHEY, CDR2 SVGAGI. The ends lost 4 bases at V and 3 bases at J; junction bases unmatched: 2. CDR3 length equals 14 residues. DNA for the CDR3: TGTGCCAGCAGTTGGGGACAGGCCAATCAGCCCCAGCATTTT. As protein: CASSWGQANQPQHF.

The chain combines TRBV7-2 with TRBJ1-1; D not resolved. Germline values: CDR1 SGHTA, CDR2 FQGNSA. Trimming stripped 2 bases from V and 3 bases from J, with 7 bases between. CDR3 length: 13 amino acids. CDR3 region: CASSLSSDTEAFF. CDR3 nucleotide sequence: TGTGCCAGCAGCTTAAGTTCAGACACTGAAGCTTTCTTT.

This chain connects TRBV6-5 to TRBJ1-1, with 8 bases lining up with TRBD1. The germline CDR1 and CDR2 sequences are MNHEY and SVGAGI. The CDR3 is 14 amino acids. Trimming cost V 6 bases and J 4 bases; bases outside gene matches: 7. CDR3: CASRAGGSFTEAFF. Here the CDR3 DNA reads TGTGCCAGCAGAGCAGGGGGCTCGTTCACTGAAGCTTTCTTT.